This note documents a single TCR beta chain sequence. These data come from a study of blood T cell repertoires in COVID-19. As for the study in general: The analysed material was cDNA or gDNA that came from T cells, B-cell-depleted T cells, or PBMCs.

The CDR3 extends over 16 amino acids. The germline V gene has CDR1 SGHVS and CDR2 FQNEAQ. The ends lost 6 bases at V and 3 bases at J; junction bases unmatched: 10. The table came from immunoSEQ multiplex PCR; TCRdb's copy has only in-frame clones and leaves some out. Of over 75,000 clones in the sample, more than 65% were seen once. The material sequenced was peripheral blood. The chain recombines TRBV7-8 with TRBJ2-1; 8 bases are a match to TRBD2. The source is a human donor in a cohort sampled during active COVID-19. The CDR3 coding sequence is TGTGCCAGCAGTCCACGGCTACTAGCGGACTACAATGAGCAGTTCTTC. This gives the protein CASSPRLLADYNEQFF.